This T cell receptor (beta chain) was identified in a study of CXCR3-negative and CXCR3-positive naive CD8 T cells. General observations from the study: The study found more hydrophobic TRB CDR3s in CXCR3-positive naive cells than in CXCR3-negative naive cells. Memory CD8+ T cell repertoires were far less diverse than both naive subsets.

The CDR3 sequence is 13 residues long. Looked up from germline, CDR1 is SEHNR and CDR2 is FQNEAQ (reference sequence). Naive CD8+ T cells carried a CD45RO-CCR7+CD27+CD95- phenotype. To note about this clonotype: Its antigen is unidentified.

Libraries of TRB cDNA were made by 5' RACE and carried UMIs. TCRdb reprocessed the 5' RACE reads, with one entry per CDR3 protein and no DNA. The sample totals about 90,000 distinct CDR3 sequences; its top ten clones hold 0.9% to 1.2%. Specimen: naive CXCR3- CD8+ T cells from blood. As for subset: CD45RO-CCR7+CD27+CD95- naive CD8+ T cells lacking CXCR3 (TNR3-). The chain links TRBV7-9 to TRBJ1-1. This receptor was taken from a human donor in good health. Some clones in this sample may be carry-over from other donors' samples. The CDR3: CASSFDMNTEAFF.